This record concerns one T cell receptor beta chain sequence. The antigen remains unidentified. It was with 60 Vbeta and 13 Jbeta primers that the PCR ran. Profiling relied on immunoSEQ multiplex PCR, and the TCRdb table lists in-frame clones only, not all of them. The sample lists roughly 120,000 clones, around three quarters occurring once. The V and J ends lost 4 bases and 8 bases respectively, with 14 bases between them. Germline CDR1 reads MRHNA; CDR2 reads SNTAGT. This CDR3 spans 13 amino acids. This entry belongs to a study of cytomegalovirus exposure and HLA in healthy donors. Nominal health characterized the donors when sampled, though unrecorded immune exposures were likely. Whole-study findings and limits: Later genetic work tied a missense DCLRE1C variant to beta-chain V and J trimming. The authors confirmed in vitro that a few CMV-associated chains were specific for CMV antigens. Rare sequences made up most TCRs, while some public TCRs were found in many donors.

The chain couples TRBV6-4 to TRBJ1-2; D is unclear. This clonotype originated in a man between 25 and 39 years old in good health and CMV-seropositive. The sample consisted of PBMCs. Here the CDR3 reads CASSGWPHQGYTF. DNA of the CDR3: TGTGCCAGCAGTGGCTGGCCCCATCAGGGCTACACCTTC.